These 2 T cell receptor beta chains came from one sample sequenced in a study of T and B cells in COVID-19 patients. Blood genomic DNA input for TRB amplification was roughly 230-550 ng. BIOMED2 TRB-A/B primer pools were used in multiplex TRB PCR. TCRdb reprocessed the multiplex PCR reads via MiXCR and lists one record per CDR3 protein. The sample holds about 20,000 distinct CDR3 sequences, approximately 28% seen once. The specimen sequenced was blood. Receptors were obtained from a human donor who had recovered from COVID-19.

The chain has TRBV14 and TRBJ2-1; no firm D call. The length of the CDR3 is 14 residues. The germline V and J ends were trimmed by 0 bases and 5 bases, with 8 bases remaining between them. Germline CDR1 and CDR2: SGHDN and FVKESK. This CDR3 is CASSQDGMNNEQFF. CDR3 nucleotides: TGTGCCAGCAGCCAAGATGGGATGAACAATGAGCAGTTCTTC.

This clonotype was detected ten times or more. DNA of the CDR3: TGTGCCAGCAGTCCGTTCTGGAGGGAGCAGTACTTC. Encoded protein: CASSPFWREQYF. This chain links TRBV12-3 or TRBV12-4 with TRBJ2-7, with D maybe TRBD2 (5 bases). The CDR3 spans 12 residues. V lost 5 bases and J lost 7, with 12 bases in between.